This T cell receptor beta chain stems from a study of human T cells and chemical hapten exposure. The time point denotes: patch test 2, 6 weeks after DPC sensitization. Treatment: therapeutic diphenylcyclopropenone sensitization with weekly scalp DPC. The library labeled individual cDNA molecules by adding unique molecular identifiers to them. TCRdb ran MiXCR on the RACE reads and lists one entry per CDR3 protein. The profile shows around 130,000 distinct CDR3 sequences, 10% to 15% of them singletons. The TCR comes from a woman in her 50s with alopecia areata. Some clones in this sample may be carry-over from other donors' samples. This specimen consisted of whole blood, obtained in connection with sensitization to the hapten diphenylcyclopropenone (DPC).

DNA for the CDR3: TGTGCCAGCAGTCACCTTTATGGCTACACCTTC. Protein sequence: CASSHLYGYTF. J is TRBJ1-2 and V is TRBV3-1; D uncertain. CDR3 size: 11 residues. V gave up 6 bases and J gave up 5 bases, with 7 bases separating them. Germline CDR1 reads LGHDT; CDR2 reads YNNKEL (reference sequence).